Following are 26 T cell receptor beta chains from one sample sequenced in a study of response to subunit inactivated influenza vaccine (dated by TCRdb to between 2018 and 2020). Libraries were made using RT-PCR. Sequencing was performed on an Illumina HiSeq 2500. TCRdb reworked the public reads: Q25 trimming with fastp, MiXCR clone assembly, productive beta chains retained. Each entry merges the rows of one CDR3 protein and shows their most common DNA and genes. Present in this sample are around 580,000 distinct CDR3 sequences, about 10% of which were seen just once. The ten most abundant clones make up 10% of the sample. The input for sequencing was PBMCs from blood, taken on the day of vaccination. The receptors here all came from a man aged 45-65 years who received an inactivated influenza vaccine. Donor details come from another sample of the same person, matched by shared clones.

The chain joins TRBV29-1 to TRBJ1-1; D gene uncertain. The CDR3 contains 12 residues. Looked up from germline, CDR1 is SQVTM and CDR2 is ANQGSEA. V dropped 6 bases and J dropped 1 base, with 9 bases sitting between them. The CDR3 region is CSVASPNTEAFF. The CDR3 nucleotides read TGCAGCGTGGCTTCTCCGAACACTGAAGCTTTCTTT.

The table lists this clonotype with a few counts. The chain links TRBV12-3 or TRBV12-4 to TRBJ1-5; no definite D call. The CDR3 contains 13 residues. Trimming removed 3 bases from V and 5 bases from J, with 8 bases in between. Here the CDR3 reads CASSFSRDQPQHF. The CDR3 nucleotides are TGTGCCAGCAGTTTTTCCCGCGATCAGCCCCAGCATTTT.

This chain links TRBV29-1 with TRBJ2-7; D is ambiguous. V was clipped by 5 bases and J by 5 bases, with 10 bases between them. Germline CDR1 and CDR2: SQVTM and ANQGSEA. The CDR3 totals 11 residues. CDR3 sequence (DNA): TGCAGCGTTCTCACACAACACGAGCAGTACTTC. This encodes CSVLTQHEQYF.

DNA for the CDR3: TGCGCCAGCAGCCTGAAGGACGGCGACGAGCAGTACTTC. As protein: CASSLKDGDEQYF. The chain uses TRBV5-1 and TRBJ2-7; D is unclear. V was cut by 4 bases and J by 5 bases, with 13 bases left in between. Germline V gene data show CDR1 as SGHRS and CDR2 as YFSETQ. The CDR3 has 13 residues.

Only a few counts were recorded for this clonotype. The V gene is TRBV12-3 or TRBV12-4, the J gene TRBJ1-6; D unclear. CDR3 size: 14 residues. V dropped 2 bases and J dropped 7 bases, with 9 bases sitting between them. The DNA of the CDR3 is TGTGCCAGCAGTTTACGGGGTCAAAATTCACCCCTCCACTTT. Encoded protein: CASSLRGQNSPLHF.

This clonotype showed up just a few times. V and J are TRBV13 and TRBJ2-7; no clear D gene. Germline CDR1 is PRHDT and CDR2 is FYEKMQ (reference sequence). Trimming pared 4 bases from V and 3 bases from J, leaving 10 bases between. The CDR3 is 13 amino acids. The CDR3 here is CASSYDNFYEQYF. In nucleotides, the CDR3 is TGTGCCAGCAGCTATGACAACTTCTACGAGCAGTACTTC. Combining the CDR3 with reference TRBV13 and TRBJ2-7 gives the whole variable domain AAGVIQSPRHLIKEKRETATLKCYPIPRHDTVYWYQQGPGQDPQFLISFYEKMQSDKGSIPDRFSAQQFSDYHSELNMSSLELGDSALYFCASSYDNFYEQYFGPGTRLTVT.

The chain employs TRBV6-1 and TRBJ2-5; the match to TRBD2 covers 9 bases. The ends lost 9 bases at V and 2 bases at J; junction bases unmatched: 10. In germline, CDR1 is MNHNS, CDR2 SASEGT. This CDR3 contains 15 residues. The CDR3 here is CASSGRGGTQETQYF. The DNA of the CDR3 is TGTGCCAGTTCTGGGCGGGGGGGGACACAAGAGACCCAGTACTTC.

The rearrangement links TRBV7-8 to TRBJ2-1; TRBD1 or TRBD2 may be the D gene (5 bases each). Germline assignment: CDR1 SGHVS and CDR2 FQNEAQ. The ends were cut back, 3 bases at V and 6 bases at J, with 15 bases in the middle. The CDR3 length is 15 residues. CDR3 bases: TGTGCCAGCAGCTTGTCCCGGGACGAGCGCAATGAGCAGTTCTTC. It specifies CASSLSRDERNEQFF.

This chain connects TRBV5-1 to TRBJ2-7; 8 bases map to TRBD2. The CDR3 runs to 18 residues. Germline values: CDR1 SGHRS, CDR2 YFSETQ. V shed 0 bases, J shed 6 bases, and the junction held 17 bases outside the gene matches. CDR3 nucleotides: TGCGCCAGCAGCTTGGGAGCGAGCGGGAGAGACCATCGTCCCGAGCAGTACTTC. As protein: CASSLGASGRDHRPEQYF.

V is TRBV20-1 and J is TRBJ2-5; a weak D match, TRBD2 (5 bases). The CDR3 runs 15 residues. The V end was cut by 7 bases, the J end by 4 bases, with 22 bases between. Germline loops: CDR1 DFQATT, CDR2 SNEGSKA (reference sequence). CDR3 amino acids: CSDSSVIALAETQYF. The DNA for the CDR3 is TGCAGTGACAGTTCAGTAATTGCCCTAGCAGAGACCCAGTACTTC.

This clonotype was seen a few times. This chain links TRBV6-1 with TRBJ2-2; 7 nucleotides align to TRBD2. With 7 bases clipped from V and 0 bases from J, the junction kept 8 bases outside the gene matches. CDR1 and CDR2 from the germline V gene are MNHNS and SASEGT. This CDR3 region has 16 residues. In DNA form, the CDR3 reads TGTGCCAGCACCAGAAGCGGGATGGCGAACACCGGGGAGCTGTTTTTT. It translates to CASTRSGMANTGELFF.

This clonotype has at least ten counts. The chain recombines TRBV5-1 with TRBJ1-1; D may be TRBD1 (5 bases). V was clipped by 3 bases and J by 3 bases, with 6 bases between them. CDR1 is SGHRS, CDR2 YFSETQ, per germline. This CDR3 is built from 12 residues. The DNA for the CDR3 is TGCGCCAGCAGCTCACAGGACACTGAAGCTTTCTTT. Translating gives CASSSQDTEAFF.

At least ten counts were recorded for this clonotype. The V call is TRBV19, the J call TRBJ1-5; 7 nucleotides line up with TRBD1. Trimming cost V 7 bases and J 6 bases; bases outside gene matches: 9. This CDR3 has 14 residues. Germline V lookup: CDR1 LNHDA, CDR2 SQIVND (reference sequence). The CDR3 here is CASTQTGAFQPQHF. The CDR3 bases are TGTGCCAGTACCCAAACAGGGGCCTTTCAGCCCCAGCATTTT.

The J gene is TRBJ2-5, the V gene TRBV27, with TRBD1 identical over 8 bases. The CDR3 extends over 14 amino acids. In germline, CDR1 is MNHEY, CDR2 SMNVEV (reference sequence). With V trimmed by 9 bases and J by 5 bases, 11 bases remained unmatched. CDR3 in amino acids: CASQDQGAVETQYF. CDR3 bases: TGTGCCAGTCAGGACCAGGGGGCGGTGGAGACCCAGTACTTC.

This clonotype appeared a few times. This chain joins TRBV11-2 and TRBJ2-6; TRBD2 is a possible D gene (6 bases). The CDR3 runs 16 residues. Trimming cost V 4 bases and J 3 bases, with 13 bases left between them. Germline values: CDR1 SGHAT, CDR2 FQNNGV. In DNA, the CDR3 is TGTGCCAGCAGCTCGCCCCGGAGGGTTGGGGCCAACGTCCTGACTTTC. Translation: CASSSPRRVGANVLTF.

The chain combines TRBV10-3 with TRBJ2-7; D call uncertain. CDR1 is ENHRY, CDR2 SYGVKD, per germline. CDR3 length equals 13 residues. V dropped 6 bases and J dropped 0 bases, with 9 bases sitting between them. CDR3 coding DNA: TGTGCCATCAGGACACCGACCTCCTACGAGCAGTACTTC. Translating gives CAIRTPTSYEQYF.

V usage is TRBV4-2 and J usage is TRBJ2-3, with 13 nucleotides matching TRBD2. Germline trimming cut 4 bases from V and 1 base from J; bases unmatched to any gene: 11. The germline gives CDR1 LGHNA, CDR2 YNFKEQ. The CDR3 covers 19 residues. The CDR3 spells CASSRITWTSGRGTDTQYF. The CDR3 DNA reads as TGTGCCAGCAGCCGAATAACTTGGACTAGCGGGAGAGGCACAGATACGCAGTATTTT.

A few counts support this clonotype. The chain joins TRBV20-1 to TRBJ2-7, with 7 bases identical to TRBD2. This CDR3 region has 14 residues. J was trimmed by 1 base and V by 6 bases; bases with no gene match: 9. The V gene's germline CDR1 is DFQATT and CDR2 SNEGSKA (reference sequence). The DNA for the CDR3 is TGCAGTGCCCCGGTCCAGCGGGGTTCCTACGAGCAGTACTTC. This gives the protein CSAPVQRGSYEQYF.

This clonotype has ten or more counts. CDR3 coding DNA: TGCAGTGCTAGTTCAGGGGGCACTGAAGCTTTCTTT. Translating it yields CSASSGGTEAFF. V gene TRBV20-1 combines with J gene TRBJ1-1; 7 nucleotides match TRBD1. The CDR3 is made up of 12 amino acids. CDR1 is DFQATT, CDR2 SNEGSKA, per germline (reference sequence). The junction had 2 bases not matched to a gene; V was cut back by 3 bases and J by 4 bases.

This clonotype has more than one count but fewer than ten. The chain uses TRBV30 and TRBJ2-7; 8 positions match TRBD1. The CDR3 is 15 amino acids. After removal of 1 base from V and 5 bases from J, the junction contained 10 bases not matched to a gene. Germline V gives CDR1 GTSNPN, CDR2 SVGIG (reference sequence). The DNA of the CDR3 is TGTGCCTGGAGTGGTCCCGGGACAGGCATCGACGAGCAGTACTTC. Residues: CAWSGPGTGIDEQYF.

This chain connects TRBV3-1 to TRBJ1-2; possibly TRBD1 for D (5 bases). The CDR3 is made up of 16 amino acids. Looked up from germline, CDR1 is LGHDT and CDR2 is YNNKEL (reference sequence). Trimming removed 5 bases from V and 3 bases from J, with 19 bases in between. CDR3 residues: CASSGRDPFTYYGYTF. The CDR3 DNA reads as TGTGCCAGCAGCGGCCGGGACCCATTCACGTACTATGGCTACACCTTC.

The sample holds a few counts of this clonotype. The chain is built from TRBV5-5 and TRBJ2-1; 9 bases match TRBD1. The germline gives CDR1 SGHKS, CDR2 YYEKEE (reference sequence). Trimming took 4 bases from V and 5 from J; bases not matched to a gene: 7. The length of the CDR3 is 15 residues. The CDR3 nucleotides are TGTGCCAGCAGCCCCGGGACAGGGTTCGACAATGAGCAGTTCTTC. As protein: CASSPGTGFDNEQFF.

This clonotype occurred a few times. This chain uses TRBV4-2 with TRBJ2-1; no reliable D call. Germline CDR1 LGHNA, CDR2 YNFKEQ. This CDR3 region has 13 residues. V lost 1 base, J lost 8 bases, and 9 bases lay in between. The CDR3 is CASSQGMADEQFF. CDR3 coding DNA: TGTGCCAGCAGCCAAGGAATGGCGGATGAGCAGTTCTTC.

This clonotype was recorded many times. In DNA form, the CDR3 reads TGTGCCAGCAGTTTGACTGTTAGCTGGTATGGGGCAGATACGCAGTATTTT. Protein sequence: CASSLTVSWYGADTQYF. The rearrangement joins TRBV28 to TRBJ2-3; D not resolved. V was trimmed by 3 bases and J by 4 bases, leaving 20 bases between them. This CDR3 has 17 residues. CDR1 is MDHEN, CDR2 SYDVKM, per germline. Variable domain in full (rest from reference TRBV28 and TRBJ2-3): DVKVTQSSRYLVKRTGEKVFLECVQDMDHENMFWYRQDPGLGLRLIYFSYDVKMKEKGDIPEGYSVSREKKERFSLILESASTNQTSMYLCASSLTVSWYGADTQYFGPGTRLTVL.

The chain combines TRBV7-9 with TRBJ2-7, with D unclear. The V gene's germline CDR1 is SEHNR and CDR2 FQNEAQ (reference sequence). Trimming left V 8 bases short and J 9 bases short, with 11 bases between. This CDR3 spans 10 amino acids. CDR3 protein: CASGNEGQYF. The CDR3, as DNA: TGTGCCAGCGGGAACGAAGGGCAGTACTTC.

The chain has TRBV12-3 or TRBV12-4 and TRBJ2-3; D is tentatively TRBD1 or TRBD2 (5 bases each). The CDR3 runs to 15 residues. V lost 3 bases and J 1 base, leaving 11 bases between the germline ends. CDR3 DNA: TGTGCCAGCAGTTTTTACGGGGCGGGCACAGATACGCAGTATTTT. This translates into CASSFYGAGTDTQYF.